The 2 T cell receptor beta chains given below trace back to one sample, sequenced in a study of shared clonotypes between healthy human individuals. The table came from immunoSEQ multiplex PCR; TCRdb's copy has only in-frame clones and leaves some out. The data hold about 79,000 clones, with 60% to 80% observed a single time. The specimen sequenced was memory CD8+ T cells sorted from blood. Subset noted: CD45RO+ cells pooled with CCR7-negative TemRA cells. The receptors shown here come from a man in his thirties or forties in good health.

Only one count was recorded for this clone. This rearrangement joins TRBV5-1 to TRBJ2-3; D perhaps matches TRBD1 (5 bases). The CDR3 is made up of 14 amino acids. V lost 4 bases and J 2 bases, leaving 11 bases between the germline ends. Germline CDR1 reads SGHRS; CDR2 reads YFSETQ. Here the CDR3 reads CASSRTGTTDTQYF. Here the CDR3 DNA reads TGCGCCAGCAGCCGAACAGGTACCACAGATACGCAGTATTTT.

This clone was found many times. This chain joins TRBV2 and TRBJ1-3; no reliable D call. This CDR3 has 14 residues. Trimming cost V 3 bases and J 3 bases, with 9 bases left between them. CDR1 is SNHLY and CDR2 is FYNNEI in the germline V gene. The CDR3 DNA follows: TGTGCCAGCAGTGAGGCAGACCTTGGAAACACCATATATTTT. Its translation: CASSEADLGNTIYF.